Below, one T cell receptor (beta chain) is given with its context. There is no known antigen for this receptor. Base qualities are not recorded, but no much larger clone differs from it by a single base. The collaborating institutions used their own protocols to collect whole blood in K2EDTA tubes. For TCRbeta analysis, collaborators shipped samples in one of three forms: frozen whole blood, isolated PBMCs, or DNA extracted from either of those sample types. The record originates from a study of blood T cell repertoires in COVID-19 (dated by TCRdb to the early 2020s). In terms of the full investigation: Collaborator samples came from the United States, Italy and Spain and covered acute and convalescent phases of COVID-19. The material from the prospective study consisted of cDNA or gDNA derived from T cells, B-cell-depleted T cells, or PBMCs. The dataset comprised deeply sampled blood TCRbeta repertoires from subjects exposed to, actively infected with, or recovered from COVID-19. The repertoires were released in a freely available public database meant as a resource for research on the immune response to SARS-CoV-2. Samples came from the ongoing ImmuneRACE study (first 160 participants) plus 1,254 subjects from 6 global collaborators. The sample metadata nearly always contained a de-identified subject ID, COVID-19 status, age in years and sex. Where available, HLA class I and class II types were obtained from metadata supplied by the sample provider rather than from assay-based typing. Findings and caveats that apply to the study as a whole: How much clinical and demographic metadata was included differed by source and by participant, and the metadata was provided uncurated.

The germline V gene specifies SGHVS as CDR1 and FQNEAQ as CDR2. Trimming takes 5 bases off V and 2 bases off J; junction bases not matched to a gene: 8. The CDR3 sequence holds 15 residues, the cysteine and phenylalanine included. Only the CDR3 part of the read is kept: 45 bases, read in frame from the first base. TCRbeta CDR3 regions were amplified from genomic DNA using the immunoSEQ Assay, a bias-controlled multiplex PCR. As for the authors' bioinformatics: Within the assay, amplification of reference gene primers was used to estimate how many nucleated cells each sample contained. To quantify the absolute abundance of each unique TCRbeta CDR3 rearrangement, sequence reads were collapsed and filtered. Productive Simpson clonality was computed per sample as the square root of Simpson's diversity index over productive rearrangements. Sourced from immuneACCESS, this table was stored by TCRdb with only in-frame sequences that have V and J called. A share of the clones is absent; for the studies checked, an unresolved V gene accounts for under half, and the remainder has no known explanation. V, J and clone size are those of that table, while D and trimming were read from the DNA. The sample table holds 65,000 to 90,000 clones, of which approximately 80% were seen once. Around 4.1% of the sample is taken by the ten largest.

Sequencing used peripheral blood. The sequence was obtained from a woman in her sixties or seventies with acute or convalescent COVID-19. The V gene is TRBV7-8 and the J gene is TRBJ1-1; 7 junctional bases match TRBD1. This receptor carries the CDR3 CASSLAGQVNTEAFF. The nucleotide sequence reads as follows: TGTGCCAGCAGCCTCGCCGGACAGGTTAACACTGAAGCTTTCTTT. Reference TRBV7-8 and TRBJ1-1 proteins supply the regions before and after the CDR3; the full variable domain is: GAGVSQSPRYKVAKRGQDVALRCDPISGHVSLFWYQQALGQGPEFLTYFQNEAQLDKSGLPSDRFFAERPEGSVSTLKIQRTQQEDSAVYLCASSLAGQVNTEAFFGQGTRLTVV.